Listed below are T cell receptor beta chains from one sample, sequenced in a study of cytotoxic CD8 clonotypes in ibrutinib-treated CLL. Libraries were prepared by immunoSEQ multiplex PCR; TCRdb keeps only in-frame clonotypes and omits some of them. Among about 160,000 clones listed, approximately 90% were seen once. Sequenced material: PBMCs, taken at disease progression, from a patient treated with ibrutinib. These receptors were taken from a human donor with chronic lymphocytic leukemia. CDR3s include the opening cysteine and the closing phenylalanine or tryptophan. Fields, in order: CDR3 DNA, CDR3 protein, V gene, CDR3 length, J gene, clone size, D gene. A D gene is named only where the DNA matches it firmly. The listing skips clone size in some rows; elsewhere it reads once, few, many or a size class.

CDR3 DNA: TGTGCCAGCACCAAGGACCTTTCCGATACGCAGTATTTT
CDR3 protein: CASTKDLSDTQYF
V gene: TRBV2
CDR3 length: 13
J gene: TRBJ2-3
clone size: NA
D gene: NA

CDR3 DNA: TGCGCCAGCAGCCAATGGGACAGCCCGAACTACGAGCAGTACTTC
CDR3 protein: CASSQWDSPNYEQYF
V gene: TRBV4-1
CDR3 length: 15
J gene: TRBJ2-7
clone size: NA
D gene: TRBD1

CDR3 DNA: TGTGCCAGTAGTATAGCCACCCACTATGGCTACACCTTC
CDR3 protein: CASSIATHYGYTF
V gene: TRBV19
CDR3 length: 13
J gene: TRBJ1-2
clone size: NA
D gene: NA

CDR3 DNA: TGTGCCATCAGTGCTGGTGGGCGGAATCAGCCCCAGCATTTT
CDR3 protein: CAISAGGRNQPQHF
V gene: TRBV10-3
CDR3 length: 14
J gene: TRBJ1-5
clone size: NA
D gene: NA

CDR3 DNA: TGTGCCAGCACCAGTAGCAATCAGCCCCAGCATTTT
CDR3 protein: CASTSSNQPQHF
V gene: TRBV28
CDR3 length: 12
J gene: TRBJ1-5
clone size: NA
D gene: NA

CDR3 DNA: TGTGCCAGCAGTTCAACAACTACTCAAAATGCGGCGGTTTATGTCTTC
CDR3 protein: CASSSTTTQNAAVYVF
V gene: TRBV27
CDR3 length: 16
J gene: TRBJ2-7
clone size: NA
D gene: NA

CDR3 DNA: TGCGCCAGCAGCCGCGCCGGGACAGGGTCCAGGAGCTCCTACGAGCAGTACTTC
CDR3 protein: CASSRAGTGSRSSYEQYF
V gene: TRBV5-1
CDR3 length: 18
J gene: TRBJ2-7
clone size: NA
D gene: TRBD1

CDR3 DNA: TGCAGCGTTCTTAGGGGGACAAAATCTTTTCAGCCCCAGCATTTT
CDR3 protein: CSVLRGTKSFQPQHF
V gene: TRBV29-1
CDR3 length: 15
J gene: TRBJ1-5
clone size: NA
D gene: NA

CDR3 DNA: TGCGCCAGCAGCCCACGACAGGGGACGGACTATGGCTACACCTTC
CDR3 protein: CASSPRQGTDYGYTF
V gene: TRBV5-1
CDR3 length: 15
J gene: TRBJ1-2
clone size: NA
D gene: TRBD1

CDR3 DNA: TGTGCCAGCAGCCAGACTTTAGGGGGGGAGCAGTTCTTC
CDR3 protein: CASSQTLGGEQFF
V gene: TRBV7-3
CDR3 length: 13
J gene: TRBJ2-1
clone size: NA
D gene: NA

CDR3 DNA: TGTGCCAGCAGTGGGGGGGATGCAAAAAACATTCAGTACTTC
CDR3 protein: CASSGGDAKNIQYF
V gene: TRBV6-5
CDR3 length: 14
J gene: TRBJ2-4
clone size: NA
D gene: TRBD2

CDR3 DNA: TGTGCCAGCAGCCTTACAGGGGGCCAAGAGACCCAGTACTTC
CDR3 protein: CASSLTGGQETQYF
V gene: TRBV6-1
CDR3 length: 14
J gene: TRBJ2-5
clone size: NA
D gene: TRBD1

CDR3 DNA: TGTGCCAGTAGTCTAGGTGGGGCAGAAGGAAACACCATATATTTT
CDR3 protein: CASSLGGAEGNTIYF
V gene: TRBV19
CDR3 length: 15
J gene: TRBJ1-3
clone size: NA
D gene: NA

CDR3 DNA: TGTGCCAGTAGTAAGGGGCAGGGAGCATATCAGCCCCAGCATTTT
CDR3 protein: CASSKGQGAYQPQHF
V gene: TRBV19
CDR3 length: 15
J gene: TRBJ1-5
clone size: few
D gene: NA

CDR3 DNA: TGTGCCAGCAGCTTAGAGGCCCAACGGGGGAGCAATCAGCCCCAGCATTTT
CDR3 protein: CASSLEAQRGSNQPQHF
V gene: TRBV7-9
CDR3 length: 17
J gene: TRBJ1-5
clone size: NA
D gene: NA

CDR3 DNA: TGCGCCAGCAGCCCTCTCGGAGTTACGAACACCGGGGAGCTGTTTTTT
CDR3 protein: CASSPLGVTNTGELFF
V gene: TRBV4-1
CDR3 length: 16
J gene: TRBJ2-2
clone size: NA
D gene: NA

CDR3 DNA: TGTGCCAGCAGCTTAGCGGGGGACGGCTCCTACGAGCAGTACTTC
CDR3 protein: CASSLAGDGSYEQYF
V gene: TRBV7-2
CDR3 length: 15
J gene: TRBJ2-7
clone size: NA
D gene: NA

CDR3 DNA: TGCGCCAGCAGCTTGGCCAGGGGTAACACTGAAGCTTTCTTT
CDR3 protein: CASSLARGNTEAFF
V gene: TRBV5-1
CDR3 length: 14
J gene: TRBJ1-1
clone size: NA
D gene: NA

CDR3 DNA: TGTGCCAGCAAGGAAGGACAGGGTTACTCTGGAAACACCATATATTTT
CDR3 protein: CASKEGQGYSGNTIYF
V gene: TRBV28
CDR3 length: 16
J gene: TRBJ1-3
clone size: NA
D gene: TRBD1

CDR3 DNA: TGTGCCAGTAGTAACGGGGGAACCTACGAGCAGTACTTC
CDR3 protein: CASSNGGTYEQYF
V gene: TRBV19
CDR3 length: 13
J gene: TRBJ2-7
clone size: NA
D gene: NA

CDR3 DNA: TGCGCCAGCAGCGCCTTCGACAGGACGACCGGGGAGCTGTTTTTT
CDR3 protein: CASSAFDRTTGELFF
V gene: TRBV5-1
CDR3 length: 15
J gene: TRBJ2-2
clone size: NA
D gene: NA